Sequencing of this T cell receptor beta chain was carried out in a study of T and B cells in COVID-19 patients. Study-level background: The recovered cohort's median age was 34 years, versus about 67 years in active infection. Critical illness requiring mechanical ventilation or extracorporeal membrane oxygenation affected about 65% of the 20 active-infection patients.

TRB rearrangements were amplified by multiplex PCR with BIOMED2 TRB-A/B primers. MiXCR, run by TCRdb on the multiplex PCR reads, gives a single entry per CDR3 protein. The data contain around 20,000 distinct CDR3 sequences, about 31% of them seen just once; the ten biggest clones take up approximately 2.2%. The CDR3 totals 15 residues. Germline V CDR1 and CDR2: SGHAT, FQDESV (reference sequence). Between the trimmed V and J ends, which lost 5 bases and 4 bases, there was a span of 16 bases. Study findings and constraints: Patients with COVID-19 reportedly showed strongly skewed T cell receptor beta variable and joining gene usage.

In the case of this clonotype: Its antigen is not identified.

From blood, about 240-550 ng of genomic DNA served as TRB template. This TCR was sampled from a human donor who had recovered from COVID-19. The chain uses TRBV11-1 and TRBJ2-3; TRBD2 might be the D (5 bases). Sequencing was performed on blood. The CDR3 loop is CASSQEESRADTQYF. In DNA, the CDR3 is TGTGCCAGCAGCCAAGAAGAGTCGAGGGCAGATACGCAGTATTTT.